Listed here are 22 T cell receptor beta chains from one sample, sequenced in a study of tumor-infiltrating lymphocytes in oesophageal squamous cell carcinoma. Using its own MiXCR run on the PCR reads, TCRdb lists one record per CDR3 protein. The data hold fewer than 15,000 distinct CDR3 sequences, with roughly 51% observed a single time. The sequenced sample consisted of blood. The origin of the receptors is a female donor with esophageal squamous cell carcinoma.

The rearrangement links TRBV5-1 to TRBJ1-5; no firm D call. The CDR3 runs 17 residues. Germline V CDR1 and CDR2: SGHRS, YFSETQ. With 0 bases removed from V and 4 bases from J, the gap between germline ends came to 17 bases. The CDR3 nucleotides are TGCGCCAGCAGCTTGGTACAGCCTAAGAGCCAGAATCAGCCCCAGCATTTT. Residues: CASSLVQPKSQNQPQHF.

This clonotype was detected a few times. The chain combines TRBV7-6 with TRBJ2-1; either TRBD1 or TRBD2 may fit D (6 bases each). Germline assignment: CDR1 SGHVS and CDR2 FNYEAQ. The germline V and J ends were trimmed by 3 bases and 8 bases, with 8 bases remaining between them. The CDR3 length is 12 residues. In DNA form, the CDR3 reads TGTGCCAGCAGCTTGGGGGGCTATGAGCAGTTCTTC. Its translation is CASSLGGYEQFF.

CDR3 sequence: CASSSAGTGSNEQFF. The CDR3 coding sequence is TGTGCCAGCAGCTCAGCCGGGACAGGGAGCAATGAGCAGTTCTTC. The chain couples TRBV7-3 to TRBJ2-1, with 9 nucleotides matching TRBD1. Per germline, CDR1 SGHTA and CDR2 FQGTGA. This CDR3 has 15 amino acids. Trimming removed 4 bases from V and 6 bases from J; junction bases left unmatched: 7.

The chain joins TRBV7-3 to TRBJ1-2; D unresolved. Germline V gene lookup returns CDR1 SGHTA and CDR2 FQGTGA. This CDR3 comprises 15 residues. V lost 0 bases to trimming and J lost 0 bases, with 8 bases between them. The CDR3 region is CASSLTRGSNYGYTF. The DNA for the CDR3 is TGTGCCAGCAGCTTAACGCGAGGATCTAACTATGGCTACACCTTC. Using reference TRBV7-3 and TRBJ1-2 for the parts outside the CDR3, the full variable domain is GAGVSQTPSNKVTEKGKYVELRCDPISGHTALYWYRQSLGQGPEFLIYFQGTGAADDSGLPNDRFFAVRPEGSVSTLKIQRTERGDSAVYLCASSLTRGSNYGYTFGSGTRLTVV.

This clonotype was seen many times. This rearrangement joins TRBV27 to TRBJ1-2, with 10 bases fitting TRBD1. The V segment lost 3 bases and the J segment 5 bases; nucleotides outside the gene matches: 6. The CDR3 covers 15 residues. Germline CDR1 reads MNHEY; CDR2 reads SMNVEV (reference sequence). The CDR3 nucleotides read TGTGCCAGCAGTTTCGCCGGGACAGGGGTTTATGGCTACACCTTC. Its protein is CASSFAGTGVYGYTF.

With respect to this clonotype: In this CDR3 the conserved last residue, phenylalanine or tryptophan, is missing, so a read error is likely. No DNA is shown, since the ends of the CDR3 on it are uncertain; the CDR3 is the one TCRdb lists. The chain has TRBV7-6 and TRBJ2-1; TRBD1, the table's D call, was not compared with the DNA. Ends included, the CDR3 has 16 residues. Per germline, CDR1 SGHVS and CDR2 FNYEAQ. CDR3 loop: CASSSGQGLGGYTFGS.

In its sample, this clonotype is large. The V call is TRBV7-2, the J call TRBJ2-1; D ambiguous. CDR1 is SGHTA and CDR2 is FQGNSA in the germline V gene. With 2 bases removed from V and 4 bases from J, the gap between germline ends came to 12 bases. The CDR3 covers 15 residues. The CDR3 bases are TGTGCCAGCAGCTTAAGCCCTAGTCCTTACAATGAGCAGTTCTTC. It is translated as CASSLSPSPYNEQFF.

At least ten counts were recorded for this clonotype. The genes are TRBV19 and TRBJ2-3; D is unclear. Deletions cut 4 bases from V and 0 bases from J, with 8 bases between. The germline CDR1 and CDR2 sequences are LNHDA and SQIVND (reference sequence). The CDR3 is 14 residues long. The CDR3 is CASSTQSSTDTQYF. CDR3 DNA sequence: TGTGCCAGTAGTACGCAGTCTAGCACAGATACGCAGTATTTT.

Comments on this clonotype: At one of its ends the junction is not consistent with the germline gene, which may arise from a read error. The chain joins TRBV7-6 to TRBJ2-2, with D possibly TRBD1 on 5 matching bases. There are 15 residues in the CDR3. Germline CDR1 and CDR2: SGHVS and FNYEAQ. CDR3 residues: CASSLGQGYTGELFF. In DNA, the CDR3 is TGTGCTAGCAGCTTAGGGCAGGGCTACACCGGGGAGCTGTTTTTT.

This sequence joins TRBV7-2 and TRBJ2-6, with D unresolved. Per germline, CDR1 SGHTA and CDR2 FQGNSA. The CDR3 is 14 residues long. V lost 2 bases to trimming and J lost 2 bases, with 4 bases between them. CDR3 sequence (DNA): TGTGCCAGCAGCTTAATCGCTGGGGCCAACGTCCTGACTTTC. Protein: CASSLIAGANVLTF.

This clonotype ranks as medium-sized. The V and J genes are TRBV12-3 or TRBV12-4 and TRBJ1-4; D is unresolved. The CDR3 has 14 residues. Between the trimmed V and J ends, which lost 7 bases and 8 bases, there was a span of 17 bases. As DNA, the CDR3 is TGTGCCAGCACCATAGGAGGACTTCAGGAAAAACTGTTTTTT. Its protein product is CASTIGGLQEKLFF.

The sample holds many counts of this clonotype. The gene calls are TRBV2 and TRBJ1-2; 8 positions agree with TRBD1. Germline loops: CDR1 SNHLY, CDR2 FYNNEI. The junction had 5 bases not matched to a gene; V was cut back by 6 bases and J by 2 bases. There are 14 residues in the CDR3. The CDR3 reads CASSPGGPNYGYTF. The CDR3 DNA follows: TGTGCCAGCAGCCCAGGGGGCCCCAACTATGGCTACACCTTC.

The chain joins TRBV7-2 to TRBJ2-5; 13 positions match TRBD2. The J call may not be correct, given that the DNA end is closer to TRBJ2-1. The CDR3 extends over 15 amino acids. In germline, CDR1 is SGHTA, CDR2 FQGNSA. The CDR3 DNA reads as TGTGCCAGCAGCTGGACTAGCGGGGGTAGGGATGAGCAGTTCTTC. Residues: CASSWTSGGRDEQFF.

The CDR3 here is CASSPTQRYSNYGYTF. Here the CDR3 DNA reads TGTGCCAGCAGCCCCACTCAGAGATACTCTAACTATGGCTACACCTTC. This chain links TRBV7-8 with TRBJ2-7, with unresolved D. The end of the DNA fits TRBJ1-2 better, so the J call may be wrong. Germline values: CDR1 SGHVS, CDR2 FQNEAQ. The CDR3 has 16 residues.

This chain joins TRBV7-3 and TRBJ2-7, with 14 bases lining up with TRBD2. The end of the DNA fits TRBJ2-1 better, so the J call may be wrong. This CDR3 contains 16 residues. Germline assignment: CDR1 SGHTA and CDR2 FQGTGA. The CDR3 loop is CASSLRGTSGSMGQFF. The CDR3 DNA reads as TGTGCCAGCAGCTTACGGGGGACTAGCGGGAGCATGGGGCAGTTCTTC.

This clonotype has a count of ten or more. The CDR3 loop is CASSATGVYGYTF. In DNA, the CDR3 is TGTGCCAGTAGTGCTACAGGGGTTTATGGCTACACCTTC. The chain links TRBV19 to TRBJ1-2, with TRBD1 identical over 7 bases. V dropped 5 bases and J dropped 5; count of bases not matched to a gene: 5. Germline assignment: CDR1 LNHDA and CDR2 SQIVND (reference sequence). This CDR3 region has 13 residues.

This clonotype has at least ten counts. This likely comes from a read error, as the CDR3 has no conserved phenylalanine or tryptophan at its end. It is unclear where the CDR3 begins or ends on the DNA, so no DNA is shown, and the CDR3 is as TCRdb lists it. The chain joins TRBV7-2 to TRBJ2-1; the table's D call of TRBD1 was not tested on the DNA. Germline V gene lookup returns CDR1 SGHTA and CDR2 FQGNSA. The CDR3 spans 14 amino acids, including both terminal residues. CDR3 in amino acids: CASSPTGYGYTFGS.

The chain links TRBV7-2 to TRBJ2-1, with 8 bases lining up with TRBD1. The last part of the DNA fits TRBJ2-7 better; the J call may be wrong. CDR3 length equals 13 residues. In germline, CDR1 is SGHTA, CDR2 FQGNSA. CDR3 DNA: TGTGCCAGCAGCTTGGGACAGGTCAACGAGCAGTACTTC. It translates to CASSLGQVNEQYF.

About this clonotype: A junction boundary mismatches the germline segment, possibly from a read error. This rearrangement joins TRBV12-3 or TRBV12-4 to TRBJ2-3; D may be TRBD1 or TRBD2 (5 bases each). The CDR3 has 15 amino acids. CDR3 bases: TGTGCCAGCAGTCGTGGGACGGGGAATAATTCACCCCTCCACTTC. Encoded protein: CASSRGTGNNSPLHF.

A word on this clonotype: Relative to the germline gene, one junction end is altered; a read error may explain this. The J gene is TRBJ2-5, the V gene TRBV7-4, with D maybe TRBD1 (5 bases). CDR3 size: 12 residues. The V gene's germline CDR1 is SGHVT and CDR2 SQSDAQ. The CDR3 coding sequence is TGTGCCAGCAGCTTCGGACAAGGACCCCTCCACTTC. It yields the protein CASSFGQGPLHF.

Many counts were recorded for this clonotype. The chain links TRBV4-1 to TRBJ1-1; 7 bases map to TRBD1. Trimming cost V 2 bases and J 1 base; bases outside gene matches: 4. Per the germline V gene, CDR1 is MGHRA and CDR2 is YSYEKL. The CDR3 length is 15 residues. CDR3 DNA: TGCGCCAGCAGCCAATTATCAGGGGGGAACACTGAAGCTTTCTTT. It yields the protein CASSQLSGGNTEAFF.

The J gene is TRBJ2-1, the V gene TRBV11-2, with D maybe TRBD1 (6 bases). The CDR3 spans 16 residues. V was trimmed by 0 bases and J by 8 bases, leaving 17 bases between them. CDR1 and CDR2 from the germline V gene are SGHAT and FQNNGV. In nucleotides, the CDR3 is TGTGCCAGCAGCTTAGATGGGGGCCCAACTCCGGATGAGCAGTTCTTC. Translated: CASSLDGGPTPDEQFF.